This TCR beta chain was retrieved from a study of metastatic and nonmetastatic thyroid tumors. As for the study in general: Malignant and benign thyroid patients had repertoires compared in peripheral blood and tumor or nodule tissue. Study-wide results and limits: Significantly greater TCR beta diversity was reportedly found in malignant thyroid tumors than in benign nodules (in blood and tumor).

Trimming removed 2 bases at V and 0 bases at J, with 8 bases between. Germline CDR1 and CDR2: MNHEY and SVGAGI. The CDR3 is 16 amino acids. Per the original data handling: Variation in CDR3 across clinicopathological groups served as the basis for constructing a distant-metastasis classifier in papillary thyroid cancer. TCRdb re-called the PCR reads with MiXCR. It is TCRdb's table, rather than the study itself, that gives the V and J calls and clone size. The table includes about 40,000 clones, 16% detected once. This clone is medium-sized within its sample. What it binds is unknown. Thyroid surgery was performed in patients who had received no treatment beforehand.

This chain joins TRBV6-5 and TRBJ1-6; D is uncertain. This clonotype was sampled from a female donor with papillary thyroid cancer or a benign thyroid nodule (not recorded which). Some clones in this sample may be carry-over from other donors' samples. The sequenced sample was blood. Written as DNA, the CDR3 is TGTGCCAGCAGTTACCACAGAAGCTCCTATAATTCACCCCTCCACTTT. Amino acid sequence: CASSYHRSSYNSPLHF.